This TCR beta chain was captured by sequencing in a study of early T cells in non-severe SARS-CoV-2 infection (dated by TCRdb to the early 2020s). About the investigation overall: Bulk RNA from unsorted whole blood was used for TCR sequencing, so alpha and beta chains could not be paired. Points the paper makes about the study in general: Matching against VDJdb was skewed toward anti-spike CD8 responses, likely underestimated virus-specific expansions, and missed private and CD4 specificities.

The sample holds many counts of this clonotype. This receptor's antigen is unknown. Base qualities are missing; no much larger clone stands one base away. V was cut back by 5 bases and J by 0 bases, leaving a gap of 14 bases between them. The CDR3 holds 14 amino acids from the cysteine to the phenylalanine. Just the 42-base CDR3 DNA is kept, in frame starting at base 1. The germline V gene (reference sequence) gives CDR1 as GTSNPN and CDR2 as SVGIG. This was a case-control study nested in a cohort of healthcare workers in London, UK, who had nasopharyngeal swab PCR tests and blood samples taken every week. Between 23 and 31 March 2020, the week of the UK lockdown, healthcare workers were enrolled and then followed up weekly for as long as 16 weeks. Preparation of the library involved 5' RACE. Sequencing instrument: NextSeq 500. In the TCR library protocol, unique molecular identifiers were attached to individual cDNA molecules to correct for PCR bias and sequencing error. Sequencing covered both TCR alpha and beta chains, and within each sample the abundances of alpha and beta sequences were tightly co-correlated. In the original analysis: Decombinator V4 was used to annotate TCR sequences for V gene, J gene and CDR3. Expanded TCRs were defined as changing significantly between any two time points under a Poisson model with p below 0.0001. Abundances of TCRs were expressed as counts per million after normalisation to the total number of TCRs sequenced in each sample. MAIT TCRs were defined by TRAV1-2 paired with TRAJ12, TRAJ20 or TRAJ33, and iNKT TCRs by TRAV10 paired with TRAJ18. VDJdb, accessed on 1 November 2021, was searched for TCRs annotated for CMV, EBV and SARS-CoV-2, and TCRs annotated for more than one antigen were excluded. The public reads were run again by TCRdb, first through fastp at Q25 and then through MiXCR, and only productive beta chains were kept. Every CDR3 protein is listed once, alongside the most common genes and DNA of its rows. TCRdb, rather than the study authors, made the V and J calls. The sample records tens of thousands of distinct CDR3 sequences, about 5.3% of which are singletons. 4.5% to 5.5% of the sample rests with the top ten.

This clonotype was obtained from an adult who was a healthcare worker with PCR-confirmed SARS-CoV-2 infection or an uninfected control (not recorded which). The chain was built from TRBV30 and TRBJ2-7, with the identity of the D gene unclear. Sequencing was performed on whole blood, taken at baseline. CDR3 protein: CAWGKGEASYEQYF. The DNA is TGTGCCTGGGGGAAGGGCGAGGCCTCCTACGAGCAGTACTTC.